These 27 T cell receptor beta chains share one sample of origin, sequenced in a study of beta chain features in type 1 diabetes. Study-wide results and limits: In every one of the four CD4+ subsets, TCRB CDR3s were moderately but significantly shorter in Type 1 diabetes patients.

The authors reverse transcribed all of the isolated RNA, so sequencing captured expressed TCRB transcripts. Here immunoSEQ multiplex PCR was the method, and the copy in TCRdb shows in-frame clones only, minus some. This repertoire shows 300,000 or so clones, over 7% found once; its top ten account for around 1%. Their cognate antigens are unknown. Sequenced: central memory CD4+ T cells from blood. The receptors shown here come from a man aged 30 to 39 with type 1 diabetes.

The genes are TRBV12-5 and TRBJ2-5; 9 bases line up with TRBD2. V trimming: 8 bases; J trimming: 4 bases; junction bases outside the gene matches: 8. Germline CDR1 and CDR2: LGHNT and FRNRAP. The CDR3 runs to 14 residues. CDR3 sequence reads: CASTRGLAGETQYF. The CDR3 nucleotides read TGTGCTAGTACCCGGGGACTAGCTGGAGAGACCCAGTACTTC. The full variable domain, its missing parts supplied by reference TRBV12-5 and TRBJ2-5, is DARVTQTPRHKVTEMGQEVTMRCQPILGHNTVFWYRQTMMQGLELLAYFRNRAPLDDSGMPKDRFSAEMPDATLATLKIQPSEPRDSAVYFCASTRGLAGETQYFGPGTRLLVL.

This clone was detected a few times. The J gene is TRBJ1-1, the V gene TRBV6-6, with D hard to call. The CDR3 consists of 14 residues. Trimming cost V 8 bases and J 1 base, with 14 bases left between them. Germline V CDR1 and CDR2: MNHNY, SVGAGI (reference sequence). The CDR3 sequence is CASVTAKTNTEAFF. DNA of the CDR3: TGTGCCAGCGTTACGGCTAAAACGAACACTGAAGCTTTCTTT.

This clone was seen a handful of times. The rearrangement links TRBV4-1 to TRBJ2-4; 7 positions match TRBD2. Trimming cost V 0 bases and J 3 bases; bases outside gene matches: 8. The CDR3 loop spans 17 amino acids. Germline V gives CDR1 MGHRA, CDR2 YSYEKL. The chain's CDR3 is CASSQDPGGGFKNIQYF. The CDR3 DNA reads as TGCGCCAGCAGCCAAGATCCTGGGGGAGGGTTCAAAAACATTCAGTACTTC.

This clone was recorded many times. The CDR3 DNA follows: TGTGCCAGCAGTGAAGAGGTCGGGGGCACTGAAGCTTTCTTT. Translated, it gives CASSEEVGGTEAFF. V gene TRBV2 combines with J gene TRBJ1-1; tentatively, D is TRBD1 (5 bases). Germline CDR1 is SNHLY and CDR2 is FYNNEI. CDR3 size: 14 residues. V dropped 1 base and J dropped 4 bases, with 10 bases sitting between them.

This clone was counted between two and nine times. The rearrangement links TRBV29-1 to TRBJ2-1; 8 bases agree with TRBD1. The trim removed 4 bases at V and 6 bases at J, leaving 8 bases unmatched. CDR1 and CDR2 (germline): SQVTM, ANQGSEA. The CDR3 is 14 residues long. The CDR3 sequence: CSVVLWDRTNEQFF. DNA of the CDR3: TGCAGCGTTGTCCTCTGGGACAGGACCAATGAGCAGTTCTTC.

To note about this clone: A much larger clone is a single base away; this may be a read error. The same CDR3 is also encoded by other DNA sequences in this sample. CDR3 amino acids: CASSFGSSYEQYF. The CDR3 nucleotides read TGTGCCAGCAGTTTCGGCAGCTCCTACGAGCAGTACTTC. The chain links TRBV28 to TRBJ2-7; D is uncertain. Trimming stripped 3 bases from V and 0 bases from J, with 6 bases between. Per germline, CDR1 MDHEN and CDR2 SYDVKM. The CDR3 is made up of 13 amino acids.

This clone was counted between two and nine times. This chain links TRBV6-6 with TRBJ2-2; 9 positions agree with TRBD1. The CDR3 covers 14 residues. V lost 5 bases to trimming and J lost 7 bases; unmatched junction nucleotides: 5. Germline V CDR1 and CDR2: MNHNY, SVGAGI (reference sequence). CDR3 nucleotides: TGTGCCAGCAGTACAGGGGGCGAGGGCGGGGAGCTGTTTTTT. Protein product: CASSTGGEGGELFF.

The chain uses TRBV13 and TRBJ2-5, with 10 bases fitting TRBD2. The J call is doubtful: the DNA matches TRBJ2-7 better. Per the germline V gene, CDR1 is PRHDT and CDR2 is FYEKMQ (reference sequence). The CDR3 has 17 amino acids. In DNA form, the CDR3 reads TGTGCCAGCAGCTTAGGTTCACTAGCGGGGAATAACTACGAGCAGTACTTC. It yields the protein CASSLGSLAGNNYEQYF.

This clone was seen more than once but under ten times. The V call is TRBV6-6, the J call TRBJ2-1; possibly TRBD2 for D (5 bases). The CDR3 is 14 amino acids. V lost 6 bases and J lost 7, with 16 bases in between. Germline lookup yields CDR1 MNHNY and CDR2 SVGAGI (reference sequence). CDR3 in amino acids: CASSHGGGQNEQFF. CDR3 nucleotide sequence: TGTGCCAGCAGCCACGGAGGCGGGCAAAATGAGCAGTTCTTC.

In DNA form, the CDR3 reads TGTGCCAGCAGTTATGGCTTTCTTGAGACCTACGAGCAGTACTTC. Translated, it gives CASSYGFLETYEQYF. The chain is built from TRBV6-5 and TRBJ2-7; D is unresolved. Trimming took off 3 bases at V and 2 bases at J, with 14 bases between the two ends. From germline, CDR1 is MNHEY and CDR2 SVGAGI. This CDR3 region has 15 residues.

This clone was seen a few times. V gene TRBV19 combines with J gene TRBJ2-5; tentative D call: TRBD2 (6 bases). Germline V gives CDR1 LNHDA, CDR2 SQIVND (reference sequence). The CDR3 loop spans 14 amino acids. The V end was cut by 4 bases, the J end by 2 bases, with 11 bases between. The CDR3, as DNA: TGTGCCAGTAGTAGCCCCGGAGGGCAAGAGACCCAGTACTTC. It encodes CASSSPGGQETQYF.

For this clone: Germline and junction disagree at one end, which may indicate a read error. This chain connects TRBV7-7 to TRBJ2-2; no reliable D call. This CDR3 has 15 amino acids. Per germline, CDR1 SSHAT and CDR2 FNYEAQ (reference sequence). The DNA for the CDR3 is TGTGCTAGCAGCCAATCTGTCCTGAACACCGGGGAGCTGTTTTTT. This encodes CASSQSVLNTGELFF.

This clone was observed a few times. V gene TRBV7-9 combines with J gene TRBJ2-1; 7 bases line up with TRBD2. CDR1 is SEHNR, CDR2 FQNEAQ, per germline (reference sequence). J was trimmed by 2 bases and V by 1 base; bases with no gene match: 8. The CDR3 loop spans 17 amino acids. The CDR3 loop reads CASSLVSGTTTYNEQFF. The CDR3 DNA is TGTGCCAGCAGCTTAGTGTCGGGGACTACTACCTACAATGAGCAGTTCTTC.

The chain recombines TRBV11-2 with TRBJ2-3; possible D gene TRBD1, 6 bases. CDR1 and CDR2 from the germline V gene are SGHAT and FQNNGV. V was clipped by 5 bases and J by 1 base, with 13 bases between them. The CDR3 consists of 15 residues. CDR3 sequence reads: CASSANPGGTDTQYF. The CDR3 nucleotides are TGTGCCAGCAGCGCTAACCCAGGGGGCACAGATACGCAGTATTTT.

This clone has just a few counts. The chain uses TRBV9 and TRBJ2-1; a possible D gene is TRBD2 (7 bases). Trimming left V 2 bases short and J 3 bases short, with 12 bases between. Per the germline V gene, CDR1 is SGDLS and CDR2 is YYNGEE. This CDR3 comprises 15 residues. CDR3 residues: CASSVDSGDYNEQFF. The CDR3 region has the DNA TGTGCCAGCAGCGTGGACAGCGGGGACTACAATGAGCAGTTCTTC.

The table lists this clone with many counts. Other DNA sequences in the same sample also yield this CDR3. This chain links TRBV18 with TRBJ2-3, with D hard to call. Trimming shortened V by 4 bases and J by 0 bases, and 2 bases separated the two germline ends. This CDR3 is 12 amino acids long. The germline gives CDR1 KGHSH, CDR2 LQKENI. The CDR3 loop is CASSLSTDTQYF. CDR3 DNA: TGTGCCAGCTCACTTAGCACAGATACGCAGTATTTT.

The gene calls are TRBV5-6 and TRBJ1-5; D gene unclear. Germline V CDR1 and CDR2: SGHDT, YYEEEE. This CDR3 region has 14 residues. Trimming removed 0 bases from V and 4 bases from J, with 8 bases in between. The CDR3 coding sequence is TGTGCCAGCAGCTTGGGGGCAAGAAATCAGCCCCAGCATTTT. Protein: CASSLGARNQPQHF.

This clone was seen a few times. The chain uses TRBV4-1 and TRBJ2-5; D ambiguous. CDR1 is MGHRA, CDR2 YSYEKL, per germline. The germline V and J ends were trimmed by 8 bases and 4 bases, with 17 bases remaining between them. The CDR3 runs 14 residues. CDR3 residues: CASSAPSIGETQYF. In nucleotides, the CDR3 is TGCGCCAGCTCGGCTCCTTCGATCGGAGAGACCCAGTACTTC.

This clone was picked up a small number of times. This sequence joins TRBV2 and TRBJ2-1; 9 bases match TRBD1. CDR3 length: 13 residues. Unmatched junction bases numbered 4, after V lost 4 bases and J lost 9 bases. CDR1 and CDR2 (germline): SNHLY, FYNNEI. The CDR3, as DNA: TGTGCCAGCAGTGGAACAGGGGGCGGTGAGCAGTTCTTC. It is translated as CASSGTGGGEQFF. Full variable domain (missing parts from reference TRBV2 and TRBJ2-1): EPEVTQTPSHQVTQMGQEVILRCVPISNHLYFYWYRQILGQKVEFLVSFYNNEISEKSEIFDDQFSVERPDGSNFTLKIRSTKLEDSAMYFCASSGTGGGEQFFGPGTRLTVL.

This chain links TRBV5-4 with TRBJ1-3; unclear D gene. Germline V lookup: CDR1 SGHNT, CDR2 YYREEE (reference sequence). With 4 bases removed from V and 0 bases from J, the gap between germline ends came to 11 bases. CDR3 size: 15 residues. In nucleotides, the CDR3 is TGTGCCAGCAGCCAAGACCCAAGCTCTGGAAACACCATATATTTT. Translation: CASSQDPSSGNTIYF. The complete variable domain, with remaining parts taken from reference TRBV5-4 and TRBJ1-3, reads ETGVTQSPTHLIKTRGQQVTLRCSSQSGHNTVSWYQQALGQGPQFIFQYYREEENGRGNFPPRFSGLQFPNYSSELNVNALELDDSALYLCASSQDPSSGNTIYFGEGSWLTVV.

The chain employs TRBV13 and TRBJ2-7, with 10 bases that match TRBD1. This CDR3 has 14 residues. The V gene's germline CDR1 is PRHDT and CDR2 FYEKMQ (reference sequence). V was clipped by 5 bases and J by 5 bases; unmatched bases: 6. CDR3 protein: CASSLGQGYNEQYF. In nucleotides, the CDR3 is TGTGCCAGCAGCCTGGGACAGGGGTATAACGAGCAGTACTTC.

V and J are TRBV30 and TRBJ2-2; 7 nucleotides agree with TRBD1. V shed 1 base, J shed 1 base, and the junction held 0 bases outside the gene matches. The germline V gene encodes CDR1 GTSNPN and CDR2 SVGIG (reference sequence). The CDR3 loop spans 14 amino acids. As DNA, the CDR3 is TGTGCCTGGAGTGGACAGGGGAACACCGGGGAGCTGTTTTTT. This gives the protein CAWSGQGNTGELFF.

This clone was detected a few times. This rearrangement joins TRBV6-5 to TRBJ2-5, with 11 bases that match TRBD2. The V gene end was trimmed by 6 bases and the J gene end by 10 bases; junction bases not matched to a gene: 13. This CDR3 spans 15 amino acids. Germline values: CDR1 MNHEY, CDR2 SVGAGI. This chain's CDR3 is CASSPTSGVERGQYF. DNA for the CDR3: TGTGCCAGCAGCCCGACTAGCGGGGTGGAGAGAGGCCAGTACTTC.

The table lists this clone with many counts. V gene TRBV14 combines with J gene TRBJ2-3; a weak D match, TRBD2 (6 bases). The CDR3 extends over 15 amino acids. Between the trimmed V and J ends, which lost 5 bases and 1 base, there was a span of 13 bases. CDR1 is SGHDN and CDR2 is FVKESK in the germline V gene. CDR3 nucleotide sequence: TGTGCCAGCAGCTTGCCGGGGGTGGGCACAGATACGCAGTATTTT. It specifies CASSLPGVGTDTQYF.

The chain has TRBV19 and TRBJ2-1, with D maybe TRBD1 (6 bases). Deletions cut 8 bases from V and 1 base from J, with 9 bases between. The CDR3 extends over 13 amino acids. Germline V gene sequence: CDR1 LNHDA, CDR2 SQIVND (reference sequence). The CDR3: CASRTASYNEQFF. The CDR3 region has the DNA TGTGCCAGTCGGACAGCTTCCTACAATGAGCAGTTCTTC.

This clone was counted only a few times. The same CDR3 also results from other DNA sequences found in this sample. This chain uses TRBV29-1 with TRBJ2-5; D tentatively reads TRBD1 or TRBD2 (5 bases each). Trimming left V 6 bases short and J 1 base short, with 6 bases between. Germline assignment: CDR1 SQVTM and CDR2 ANQGSEA. The CDR3 is 11 amino acids. The CDR3 nucleotides are TGCAGCGTGGGACCCCAAGAGACCCAGTACTTC. The encoded protein is CSVGPQETQYF.

CDR3 residues: CASQTGLDPGELFF. CDR3 nucleotide sequence: TGTGCCAGCCAAACAGGGCTAGACCCCGGGGAGCTGTTTTTT. V is TRBV2 and J is TRBJ2-2; D may be TRBD1 (6 bases). Germline CDR1 and CDR2: SNHLY and FYNNEI. CDR3 size: 14 residues. With 8 bases removed from V and 6 bases from J, the gap between germline ends came to 16 bases.